This passage covers 11 T cell receptor beta chains from one sample sequenced in a study of Graves' ophthalmopathy and Graves' hyperthyroidism. RNA transcripts yielded amplified TCR beta CDR3 regions. HTBI-primed first-round RT-PCR preceded second-round multiplex PCR. TCRdb re-called the multiplex PCR reads with MiXCR, one entry per CDR3 protein. The top ten clones hold roughly 12% of a sample with 350,000 or so distinct CDR3 sequences, about a sixth of them seen once. Material for sequencing was peripheral blood. Source of these receptors: an adult man with Graves' ophthalmopathy.

This clonotype was detected ten times or more. The rearrangement uses TRBV18 and TRBJ2-2, with a tentative D call TRBD1 (5 bases). Germline CDR1 reads KGHSH; CDR2 reads LQKENI. V lost 0 bases to trimming and J lost 0 bases, with 8 bases between them. There are 16 residues in the CDR3. CDR3 coding DNA: TGTGCCAGCTCACCACCCTTCAGGGCGAACACCGGGGAGCTGTTTTTT. It specifies CASSPPFRANTGELFF.

There are a few counts of this clonotype. Since a much larger clone is just one base distant, this may be a read error. J is TRBJ1-2 and V is TRBV20-1; D is possibly TRBD1 (6 bases). The CDR3 has 13 amino acids. V was shortened by 5 bases and J by 6 bases, with 16 bases between the two germline ends. CDR1 is DFQATT and CDR2 is SNEGSKA in the germline V gene (reference sequence). DNA of the CDR3: TGCAGTGCTTTTACAGGGACGGCCCATGGCTACACCTTC. Amino acids: CSAFTGTAHGYTF.

Ten or more counts support this clonotype. The V gene is TRBV20-1, the J gene TRBJ1-2; the D gene is possibly TRBD1 (5 bases). The V gene's germline CDR1 is DFQATT and CDR2 SNEGSKA (reference sequence). Deletions cut 6 bases from V and 4 bases from J, with 18 bases between. The CDR3 is 14 amino acids. The CDR3 DNA is TGCAGTGCCCCTGCGAGCGGGGGTAGCTATGGCTACACCTTC. It yields the protein CSAPASGGSYGYTF.

This clonotype was counted many times. The chain links TRBV2 to TRBJ1-1, with 7 bases aligning to TRBD1. CDR1 and CDR2 (germline): SNHLY, FYNNEI. Losses at the gene ends were 9 bases for V and 1 base for J; bases not matched to a gene: 11. This CDR3 is built from 15 residues. CDR3 DNA: TGTGCCAGGGGGGTTTCGGGACAGAGGAACACTGAAGCTTTCTTT. It specifies CARGVSGQRNTEAFF.

This clonotype was observed a handful of times. This sequence joins TRBV18 and TRBJ2-7; D is perhaps TRBD2 (5 bases). The germline V gene encodes CDR1 KGHSH and CDR2 LQKENI. The CDR3 sequence is 16 residues long. The V and J ends lost 6 bases and 0 bases respectively, with 18 bases between them. The CDR3 region has the DNA TGTGCCAGCTCGCCAAAAACGGGGTTAAGCTCCTACGAGCAGTACTTC. This encodes CASSPKTGLSSYEQYF.

This clonotype has more than one count but fewer than ten. This may come from a read error, since a much larger clone is one base off. This likely comes from a read error, as the CDR3 has no conserved phenylalanine or tryptophan at its end. J is TRBJ1-5 and V is TRBV24-1; D possibly corresponds to TRBD1 (6 bases). CDR3 length: 16 residues. From germline, CDR1 is KGHDR and CDR2 SFDVKD. With 4 bases removed from V and 7 bases from J, the gap between germline ends came to 19 bases. The CDR3 loop reads CATSDPGAGEKQPQHL. The CDR3 region has the DNA TGTGCCACCAGTGACCCGGGGGCAGGGGAGAAACAGCCCCAGCATCTT.

This clonotype was picked up many times. CDR3 nucleotides: TGTGCCAGCAGCTTAGATCTGGAGCAGCCCCAGCATTTT. As protein: CASSLDLEQPQHF. The chain joins TRBV11-2 to TRBJ1-5; D gene ambiguous. Germline loops: CDR1 SGHAT, CDR2 FQNNGV. Trimming shortened V by 0 bases and J by 7 bases, and 7 bases separated the two germline ends. This CDR3 is 13 amino acids long.

In this sample, this clonotype turned up many times. CDR3 sequence (DNA): TGTGCCAGCAGTACCCAGGGCTCTGCTTCACCCCTCCACTTT. Its protein is CASSTQGSASPLHF. This chain uses TRBV2 with TRBJ1-6; a possible D gene is TRBD1 (5 bases). Trimming shortened V by 5 bases and J by 9 bases, and 14 bases separated the two germline ends. The germline V gene encodes CDR1 SNHLY and CDR2 FYNNEI. The CDR3 is 14 residues long.

This clonotype has ten or more counts. The chain has TRBV20-1 and TRBJ2-7; TRBD1 agrees at 8 bases. V shed 3 bases, J shed 3 bases, and the junction held 7 bases outside the gene matches. The CDR3 is 14 amino acids. From germline, CDR1 is DFQATT and CDR2 SNEGSKA (reference sequence). CDR3 bases: TGCAGTGCTAGGGTAACTGACAGGGGCTACGAGCAGTACTTC. Translated, it gives CSARVTDRGYEQYF.

The rearrangement links TRBV20-1 to TRBJ2-7; 8 bases map to TRBD2. Germline CDR1 reads DFQATT; CDR2 reads SNEGSKA (reference sequence). Trimming cost V 3 bases and J 7 bases; bases outside gene matches: 14. The CDR3 loop spans 15 amino acids. The CDR3, as DNA: TGCAGTGCTAGGGAAAGCGGGAGTATATCGCGGGAGCAGTACTTC. The encoded protein is CSARESGSISREQYF.

This clonotype was counted ten times or more. This rearrangement joins TRBV11-2 to TRBJ2-7; TRBD1 is a possible D gene (5 bases). Germline values: CDR1 SGHAT, CDR2 FQNNGV. V lost 4 bases and J lost 1, with 8 bases in between. The CDR3 has 13 residues. The CDR3 loop reads CASSSTESYEQYF. The CDR3, as DNA: TGTGCCAGCAGCTCGACAGAATCCTACGAGCAGTACTTC.